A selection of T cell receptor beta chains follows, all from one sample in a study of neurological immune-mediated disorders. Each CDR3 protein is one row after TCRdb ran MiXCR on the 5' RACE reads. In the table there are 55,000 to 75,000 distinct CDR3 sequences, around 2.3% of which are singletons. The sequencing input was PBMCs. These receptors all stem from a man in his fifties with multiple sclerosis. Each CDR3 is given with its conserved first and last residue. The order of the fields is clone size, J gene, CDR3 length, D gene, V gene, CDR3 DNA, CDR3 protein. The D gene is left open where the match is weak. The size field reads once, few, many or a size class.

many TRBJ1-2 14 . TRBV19 TGTGCCAGTATAGGCAGGCGTCTCGACTATGGCTACACCTTC CASIGRRLDYGYTF
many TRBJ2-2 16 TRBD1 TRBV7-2 TGTGCCAGCAGCAACGCCGGGACAGGGTTCCCCGGGGAGCTGTTTTTT CASSNAGTGFPGELFF
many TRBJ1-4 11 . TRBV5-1 TGCGCCTGCCGGGAGGGTGAAAAACTGTTTTTT CACREGEKLFF
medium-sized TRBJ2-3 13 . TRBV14 TGTGCCAGCAGCCAAGCCGAAGGAGATACGCAGTATTTT CASSQAEGDTQYF
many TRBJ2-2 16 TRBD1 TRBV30 TGTGCCTGGAAGAGGAGGGACAGGGGATTGGGGGGGGAGCTGTTTTTT CAWKRRDRGLGGELFF
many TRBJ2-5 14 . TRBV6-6 TGTGCCAGCAGTAAACCGGGTCTCGGAGAGACCCAGTACTTC CASSKPGLGETQYF
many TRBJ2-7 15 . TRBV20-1 TGCAGTGCTGTGAACCGGGGGACCAGAGCCTACGAGCAGTACTTC CSAVNRGTRAYEQYF
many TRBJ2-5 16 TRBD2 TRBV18 TGTGCCAGCTCACCACGGACTAGCGGGGCCGGTGAGACCCAGTACTTC CASSPRTSGAGETQYF
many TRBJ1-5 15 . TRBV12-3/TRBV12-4 TGTGCCAGCAGTCCCCGTCGGGGGAGCAATCAGCCCCAGCATTTT CASSPRRGSNQPQHF
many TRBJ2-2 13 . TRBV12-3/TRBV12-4 TGTGCCAGCAGTTTTGTCAGGGCCGGGGAGCTGTTTTTT CASSFVRAGELFF
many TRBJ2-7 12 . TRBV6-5 TGTGCCAGCACCGATGGTTGGTACGAGCAGTACTTC CASTDGWYEQYF
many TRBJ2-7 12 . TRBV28 TGTGCCAGCGGTAGGGACTCCTACGAGCAGTACTTC CASGRDSYEQYF
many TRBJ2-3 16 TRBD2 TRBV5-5 TGTGCCAGCAGCTTGGCTGTCGGGGGGGTACTAGATACGCAGTATTTT CASSLAVGGVLDTQYF
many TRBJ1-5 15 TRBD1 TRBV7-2 TGTGCCAGCAGCCCGGACAGGGTGAGGGGGCAGCCCCAGCATTTT CASSPDRVRGQPQHF
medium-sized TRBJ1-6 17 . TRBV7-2 TGTGCCAGCAGCTTAGTTCAGACGAGCTCCTATAATTCACCCCTCCACTTT CASSLVQTSSYNSPLHF
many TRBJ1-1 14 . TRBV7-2 TGTGCCAGCAGTGTGACAGGTATGAACACTGAAGCTTTCTTT CASSVTGMNTEAFF
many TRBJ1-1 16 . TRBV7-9 TGTGCCAGCAGCTCTTATAAAGGAGGCGGAGAGACTGAAGCTTTCTTT CASSSYKGGGETEAFF
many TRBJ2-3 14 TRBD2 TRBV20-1 TGCAGTGCTAAGCGGGGGGCCACCACAGATACGCAGTATTTT CSAKRGATTDTQYF
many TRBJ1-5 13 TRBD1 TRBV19 TGTGCCAGTGGACAGGGCCCGAATCAGCCCCAGCATTTT CASGQGPNQPQHF
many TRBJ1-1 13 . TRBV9 TGTGCCAGCAGCAAACATCAATACACTGAAGCTTTCTTT CASSKHQYTEAFF
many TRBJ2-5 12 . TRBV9 TGTGCCAGCAGCGCATCCCAAGAGACCCAGTACTTC CASSASQETQYF
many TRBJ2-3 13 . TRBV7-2 TGTGCCAGCAGCCCCCACCGTCGAGATACGCAGTATTTT CASSPHRRDTQYF
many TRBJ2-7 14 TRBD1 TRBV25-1 TGTGCCAGCAGTTCCGGGACAGGGGGCTACGAGCAGTACTTC CASSSGTGGYEQYF